This is a list of T cell receptor beta chains from one sample in a study of STAT5B mutations in CD4+ large granular lymphocyte leukemia. Clones were read by immunoSEQ multiplex PCR, and TCRdb kept only the in-frame ones, dropping some. The table lists 28,000 or so clones, over 70% of them singletons. The sample was CD4+ T cells from blood buffy coats. The receptors were gathered from a human donor in good health. The CDR3 runs from the conserved cysteine through the conserved F or W.

V gene	J gene	CDR3 protein
TRBV7-2	TRBJ2-1	CASSSRTSGSDEQFF
TRBV7-2	TRBJ2-3	CASSGWGGYTDTQYF
TRBV10-3	TRBJ2-2	CASGQGADTGELFF
TRBV27	TRBJ1-5	CATSTGRRGPQHF
TRBV4-1	TRBJ2-3	CASSQGHLAGSTDTQYF
TRBV4-1	TRBJ2-7	CASSQEGRSSYEQYF
TRBV9	TRBJ2-1	CASSSEAPYNEQFF
TRBV19	TRBJ1-1	CASSIAINTEAFF
TRBV12-2	TRBJ1-5	CASRYNGGSNQPQHF
TRBV11-2	TRBJ2-5	CASRDLVLETQYF
TRBV2	TRBJ2-1	CASSLAEGNEQFF
TRBV6-1	TRBJ1-4	CASVGQGAANEKLFF
TRBV2	TRBJ1-6	CASTDRAINNSPLHF
TRBV28	TRBJ2-5	CASSFSVDQETQYF
TRBV7-9	TRBJ2-1	CASSLEDVF
TRBV19	TRBJ2-1	CASSLAGVNNEQFF
TRBV27	TRBJ2-2	CASSLIPGELFF
TRBV6-5	TRBJ2-1	CASSLGQVSGEQFF
TRBV2	TRBJ1-1	CAIEGQVNTEAFF